This passage covers 2 T cell receptor beta chains from one sample sequenced in a study of T-cell memory formation after mild COVID-19. MiXCR was run by TCRdb on the 5' RACE reads, yielding one entry per CDR3 protein. The sample has hundreds of thousands of distinct CDR3 sequences, approximately 19% seen once. Sequencing was performed on PBMCs or a T cell subset sorted from them (not recorded which). These receptors all stem from an adult woman who had mild COVID-19 (a few samples of this study predate the infection). Cell type and time point are not known.

V and J are TRBV7-3 and TRBJ1-6, with D uncertain. Germline V gene lookup returns CDR1 SGHTA and CDR2 FQGTGA. The V end was cut by 4 bases, the J end by 7 bases, with 14 bases between. CDR3 length: 15 residues. The CDR3 region is CASSSDSTSNSPLHF. The CDR3 DNA sequence: TGTGCCAGCAGCTCGGACTCCACGAGCAATTCACCCCTCCACTTT.

This clonotype appeared a few times. The chain carries TRBV5-1 and TRBJ1-6, with no clear D. Between the trimmed V and J ends, which lost 4 bases and 5 bases, there was a span of 16 bases. Germline values: CDR1 SGHRS, CDR2 YFSETQ. CDR3 length: 16 amino acids. The CDR3 is CASSLWTPTDNSPLHF. The CDR3 DNA is TGCGCCAGCAGCCTATGGACGCCTACAGATAATTCACCCCTCCACTTT.